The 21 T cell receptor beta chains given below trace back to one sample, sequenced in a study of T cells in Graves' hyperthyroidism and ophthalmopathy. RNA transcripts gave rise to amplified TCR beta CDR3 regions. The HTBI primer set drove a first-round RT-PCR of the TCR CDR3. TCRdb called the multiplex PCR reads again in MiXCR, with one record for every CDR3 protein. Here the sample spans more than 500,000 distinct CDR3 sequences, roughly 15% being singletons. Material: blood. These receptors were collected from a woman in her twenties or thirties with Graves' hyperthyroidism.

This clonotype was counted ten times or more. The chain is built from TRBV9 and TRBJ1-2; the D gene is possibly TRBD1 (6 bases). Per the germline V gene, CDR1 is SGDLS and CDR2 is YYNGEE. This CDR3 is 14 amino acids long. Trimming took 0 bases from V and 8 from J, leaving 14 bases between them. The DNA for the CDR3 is TGTGCCAGCAGCGTAGAAGGGGGGGTTGGAGGCTACACCTTC. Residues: CASSVEGGVGGYTF.

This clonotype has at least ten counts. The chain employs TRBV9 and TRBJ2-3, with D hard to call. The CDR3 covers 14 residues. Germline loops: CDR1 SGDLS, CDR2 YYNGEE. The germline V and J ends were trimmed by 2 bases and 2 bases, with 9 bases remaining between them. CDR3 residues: CASSVTGNTDTQYF. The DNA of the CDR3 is TGTGCCAGCAGCGTTACTGGCAACACAGATACGCAGTATTTT.

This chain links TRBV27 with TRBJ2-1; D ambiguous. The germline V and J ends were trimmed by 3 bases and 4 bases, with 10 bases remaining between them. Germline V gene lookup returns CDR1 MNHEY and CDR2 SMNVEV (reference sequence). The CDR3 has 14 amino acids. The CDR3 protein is CASSLGYQYNEQFF. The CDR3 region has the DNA TGTGCCAGCAGTTTGGGCTACCAATACAATGAGCAGTTCTTC.

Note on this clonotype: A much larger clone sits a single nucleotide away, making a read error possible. This CDR3 is CASRGLAGETGELFF. CDR3 sequence (DNA): TGTGCCAGCAGGGGGCTAGCGGGAGAAACCGGGGAGCTGTTTTTT. The V call is TRBV6-1, the J call TRBJ2-2; 10 bases fit TRBD2. Per the germline V gene, CDR1 is MNHNS and CDR2 is SASEGT. With V trimmed by 6 bases and J by 5 bases, 6 bases remained unmatched. The CDR3 spans 15 residues.

The CDR3 bases are TGTGCCAGCAAGGACAGGGGCGATCAGCCCCAGCATTTT. This gives the protein CASKDRGDQPQHF. The rearrangement links TRBV6-2 or TRBV6-3 to TRBJ1-5, with 9 bases lining up with TRBD1. From germline, CDR1 is MNHEY and CDR2 SVGEGT. J gave up 5 bases and V 7 bases, and 3 bases lay outside the gene matches. This CDR3 has 13 amino acids.

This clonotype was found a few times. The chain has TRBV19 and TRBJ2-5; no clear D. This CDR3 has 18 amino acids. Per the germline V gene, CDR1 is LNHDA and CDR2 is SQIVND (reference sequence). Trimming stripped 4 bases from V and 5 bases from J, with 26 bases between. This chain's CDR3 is CASSSEDLVIRPWETQYF. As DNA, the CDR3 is TGTGCCAGTAGTAGTGAGGACCTAGTAATCCGACCCTGGGAGACCCAGTACTTC.

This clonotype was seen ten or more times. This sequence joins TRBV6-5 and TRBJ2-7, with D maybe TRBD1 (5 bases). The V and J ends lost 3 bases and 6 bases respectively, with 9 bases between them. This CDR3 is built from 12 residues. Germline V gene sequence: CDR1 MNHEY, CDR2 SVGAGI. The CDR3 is CASSYDRAEQYF. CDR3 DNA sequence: TGTGCCAGCAGTTATGACAGAGCCGAGCAGTACTTC.

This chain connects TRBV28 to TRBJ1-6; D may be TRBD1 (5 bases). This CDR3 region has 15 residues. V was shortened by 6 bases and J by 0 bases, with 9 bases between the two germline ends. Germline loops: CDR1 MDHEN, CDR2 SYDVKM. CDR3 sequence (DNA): TGTGCCAGCAGCGTAGACAGCTCCTATAATTCACCCCTCCACTTT. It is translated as CASSVDSSYNSPLHF.

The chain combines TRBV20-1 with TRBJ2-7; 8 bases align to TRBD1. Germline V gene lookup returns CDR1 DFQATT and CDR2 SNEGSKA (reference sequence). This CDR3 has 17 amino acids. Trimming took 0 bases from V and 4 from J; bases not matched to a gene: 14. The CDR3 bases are TGCAGTGCTAGAGATCAGGACAGGGTATTCCCACGTTACGAGCAGTACTTC. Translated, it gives CSARDQDRVFPRYEQYF.

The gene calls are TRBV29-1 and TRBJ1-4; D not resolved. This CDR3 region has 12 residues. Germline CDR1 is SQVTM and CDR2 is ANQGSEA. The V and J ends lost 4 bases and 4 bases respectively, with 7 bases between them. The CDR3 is CSVVGLNEKLFF. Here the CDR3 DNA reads TGCAGCGTTGTAGGACTTAATGAAAAACTGTTTTTT.

CDR3 coding DNA: TGTGCCAGCAGTTCCCCAGCTAGCGGGAGGACCACCGGGGAGCTGTTTTTT. It translates to CASSSPASGRTTGELFF. This rearrangement joins TRBV28 to TRBJ2-2; 11 bases are shared with TRBD2. Germline assignment: CDR1 MDHEN and CDR2 SYDVKM. This CDR3 is built from 17 residues. V lost 4 bases to trimming and J lost 4 bases; unmatched junction nucleotides: 8.

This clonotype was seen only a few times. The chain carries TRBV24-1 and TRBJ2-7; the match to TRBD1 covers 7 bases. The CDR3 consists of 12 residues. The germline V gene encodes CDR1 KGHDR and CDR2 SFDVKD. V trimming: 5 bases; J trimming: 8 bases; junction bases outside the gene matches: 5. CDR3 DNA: TGTGCCACCAGTGCCTTAGGGGGCCAGCAGTACTTC. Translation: CATSALGGQQYF.

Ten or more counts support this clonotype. The CDR3 reads CASAAYNEQFF. CDR3 coding DNA: TGTGCCTCGGCCGCCTACAATGAGCAGTTCTTC. The chain combines TRBV2 with TRBJ2-1; D unresolved. The CDR3 has 11 residues. V was cut by 11 bases and J by 2 bases, with 7 bases left in between. Germline CDR1 is SNHLY and CDR2 is FYNNEI. The full variable domain, its missing parts supplied by reference TRBV2 and TRBJ2-1, is EPEVTQTPSHQVTQMGQEVILRCVPISNHLYFYWYRQILGQKVEFLVSFYNNEISEKSEIFDDQFSVERPDGSNFTLKIRSTKLEDSAMYFCASAAYNEQFFGPGTRLTVL.

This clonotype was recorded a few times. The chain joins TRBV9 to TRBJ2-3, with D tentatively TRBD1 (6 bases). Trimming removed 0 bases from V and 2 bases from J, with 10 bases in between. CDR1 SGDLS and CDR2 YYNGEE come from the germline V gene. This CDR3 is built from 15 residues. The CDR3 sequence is CASSVDRANTDTQYF. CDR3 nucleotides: TGTGCCAGCAGCGTAGACAGGGCTAACACAGATACGCAGTATTTT.

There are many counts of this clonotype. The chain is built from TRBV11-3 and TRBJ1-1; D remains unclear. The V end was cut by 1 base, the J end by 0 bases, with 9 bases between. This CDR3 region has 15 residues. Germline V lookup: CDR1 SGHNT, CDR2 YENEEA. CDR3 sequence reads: CASSLGGRMNTEAFF. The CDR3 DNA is TGTGCCAGCAGCTTAGGTGGCAGAATGAACACTGAAGCTTTCTTT.

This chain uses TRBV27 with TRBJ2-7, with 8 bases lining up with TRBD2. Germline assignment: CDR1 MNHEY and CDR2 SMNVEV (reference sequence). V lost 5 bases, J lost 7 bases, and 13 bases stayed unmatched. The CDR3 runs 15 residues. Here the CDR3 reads CASSPRPAPGGEQYF. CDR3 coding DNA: TGTGCCAGCAGTCCCCGACCGGCCCCGGGGGGGGAGCAGTACTTC.

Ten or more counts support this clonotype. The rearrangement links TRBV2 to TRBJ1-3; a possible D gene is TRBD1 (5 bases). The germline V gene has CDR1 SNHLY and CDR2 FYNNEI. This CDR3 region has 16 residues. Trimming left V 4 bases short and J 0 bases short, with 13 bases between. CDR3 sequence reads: CASSVTAGLSGNTIYF. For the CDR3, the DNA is TGTGCCAGCAGTGTGACAGCGGGACTCTCTGGAAACACCATATATTTT.

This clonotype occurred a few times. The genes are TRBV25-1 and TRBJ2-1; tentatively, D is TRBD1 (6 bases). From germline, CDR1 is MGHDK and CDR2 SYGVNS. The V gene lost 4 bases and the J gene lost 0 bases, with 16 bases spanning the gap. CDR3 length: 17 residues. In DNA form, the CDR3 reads TGTGCCAGCAGTGGAATTAGACAGGCCTACTCCTACAATGAGCAGTTCTTC. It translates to CASSGIRQAYSYNEQFF.

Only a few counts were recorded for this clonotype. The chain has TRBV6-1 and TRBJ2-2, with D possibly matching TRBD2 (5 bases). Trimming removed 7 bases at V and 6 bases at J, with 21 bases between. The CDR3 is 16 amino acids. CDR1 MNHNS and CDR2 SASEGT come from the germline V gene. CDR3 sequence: CASKELGRFPAGELFF. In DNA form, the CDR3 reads TGTGCCAGCAAAGAACTAGGACGGTTTCCGGCCGGGGAGCTGTTTTTT.

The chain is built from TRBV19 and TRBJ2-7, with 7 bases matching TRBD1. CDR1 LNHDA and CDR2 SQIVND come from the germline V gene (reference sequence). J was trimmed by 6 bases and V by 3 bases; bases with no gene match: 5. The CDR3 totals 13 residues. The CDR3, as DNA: TGTGCCAGTAGTATCGACAGGGCTGGCGAGCAGTACTTC. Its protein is CASSIDRAGEQYF.

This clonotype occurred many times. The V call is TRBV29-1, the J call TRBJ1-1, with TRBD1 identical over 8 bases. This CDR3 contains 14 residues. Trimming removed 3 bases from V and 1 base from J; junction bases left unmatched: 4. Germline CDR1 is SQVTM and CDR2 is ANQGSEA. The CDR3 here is CSVDIGTGNTEAFF. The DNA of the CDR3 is TGCAGCGTTGATATCGGGACAGGGAACACTGAAGCTTTCTTT.